This T cell receptor beta chain was captured in a study of neurological immune-mediated disorders. Synthesis of cDNA used 5'RACE (with 10-nucleotide random UMIs). Each CDR3 protein is one row after TCRdb ran MiXCR on the 5' RACE reads. Among under 40,000 distinct CDR3 sequences listed, less than 8.5% were seen once. Worth noting for this clonotype: Its target is not known.

Whole-study findings and limits: Levels of TCR clonal expansion peaked in HTLV-1-associated myelopathy and reached their lowest in multiple sclerosis, under those of healthy controls. No sharing of CDR3 amino acid sequences was observed among expanded clones across subjects, suggesting private repertoires in all groups.

PBMCs numbering 2 million and stored at -80 C yielded the unsorted libraries. The junction had 1 base not matched to a gene; V was cut back by 2 bases and J by 0 bases. This CDR3 region has 17 residues. CDR1 and CDR2 from the germline V gene are SGDLS and YYNGEE. The specimen was PBMCs. V is TRBV9 and J is TRBJ2-1; 14 bases line up with TRBD2. This sequence was found in a woman in her thirties or forties in good health. The CDR3 region is CASSVGTSGSSYNEQFF. The CDR3 DNA follows: TGTGCCAGCAGCGTTGGGACTAGCGGGAGCTCCTACAATGAGCAGTTCTTC.